Listed below are T cell receptor beta chains from one sample, sequenced in a study of beta chain features in type 1 diabetes. TCRdb's copy holds only in-frame clones and misses some; the assay was immunoSEQ multiplex PCR. The profile covers about 320,000 clones, with around 15% appearing a single time and 6.7% taken by the ten largest. The source material was central memory CD4+ T cells from blood. The receptors stem from a man younger than 45 in good health. Each CDR3 is given with its conserved first and last residue. The D gene is left open where the match is weak. Rows may omit the clone size; those that give it use once, few, many or a size class.

CDR3 length: 15
V gene: TRBV5-1
D gene: NA
J gene: TRBJ1-6
clone size: NA
CDR3 DNA: TGCGCCAGCAGCACGGACGGAAACTATAATTCACCCCTCCACTTT
CDR3 protein: CASSTDGNYNSPLHF

CDR3 length: 16
V gene: TRBV7-9
D gene: TRBD1
J gene: TRBJ2-2
clone size: NA
CDR3 DNA: TGTGCCAGCAGCTTAGCGATGGGACAGGGGACCGGGGAGCTGTTTTTT
CDR3 protein: CASSLAMGQGTGELFF

CDR3 length: 14
V gene: TRBV14
D gene: TRBD1
J gene: TRBJ1-2
clone size: NA
CDR3 DNA: TGTGCCAGCAGCCGTAGTCAGGGGGCCTATGGCTACACCTTC
CDR3 protein: CASSRSQGAYGYTF

CDR3 length: 16
V gene: TRBV7-2
D gene: TRBD1
J gene: TRBJ2-3
clone size: few
CDR3 DNA: TGTGCCAGCAGCTTAGCGGCCGGGACAGCCACAGATACGCAGTATTTT
CDR3 protein: CASSLAAGTATDTQYF

CDR3 length: 15
V gene: TRBV2
D gene: NA
J gene: TRBJ1-2
clone size: few
CDR3 DNA: TGTGCCAGCAGTGAAGTTGGGGCCGCTAACTATGGCTACACCTTC
CDR3 protein: CASSEVGAANYGYTF

CDR3 length: 12
V gene: TRBV7-7
D gene: TRBD1
J gene: TRBJ2-7
clone size: NA
CDR3 DNA: TGTGCCAGAGGGACAGACCTGGCCGAGCAGTACTTC
CDR3 protein: CARGTDLAEQYF

CDR3 length: 16
V gene: TRBV5-6
D gene: TRBD2
J gene: TRBJ2-5
clone size: NA
CDR3 DNA: TGTGCCAGCAGCCGGGGACTAGCGGGAGGCCAAGAGACCCAGTACTTC
CDR3 protein: CASSRGLAGGQETQYF

CDR3 length: 12
V gene: TRBV29-1
D gene: NA
J gene: TRBJ1-5
clone size: NA
CDR3 DNA: TGCAGCGTTAAGGACAGCAATCAGCCCCAGCATTTT
CDR3 protein: CSVKDSNQPQHF

CDR3 length: 15
V gene: TRBV7-9
D gene: NA
J gene: TRBJ2-1
clone size: few
CDR3 DNA: TGTGCCAGCAGCTTAGGAGGGGCGCTTAACAATGAGCAGTTCTTC
CDR3 protein: CASSLGGALNNEQFF

CDR3 length: 17
V gene: TRBV18
D gene: NA
J gene: TRBJ2-1
clone size: NA
CDR3 DNA: TGTGCCAGCTCACCACCGAGAGAACAGGGAACCTACAATGAGCAGTTCTTC
CDR3 protein: CASSPPREQGTYNEQFF

CDR3 length: 13
V gene: TRBV6-5
D gene: NA
J gene: TRBJ2-2
clone size: NA
CDR3 DNA: TGTGCCAGCAATCCACGTTCCACCGGGGAGCTGTTTTTT
CDR3 protein: CASNPRSTGELFF

CDR3 length: 12
V gene: TRBV5-4
D gene: NA
J gene: TRBJ2-5
clone size: many
CDR3 DNA: TGTGCCAGCAGCTCGGAACGAGAGACCCAGTACTTC
CDR3 protein: CASSSERETQYF

CDR3 length: 15
V gene: TRBV7-2
D gene: NA
J gene: TRBJ2-1
clone size: many
CDR3 DNA: TGTGCCAGCAGCTTAGGGGCTAGCAGTCAGTATGAGCAGTTCTTC
CDR3 protein: CASSLGASSQYEQFF

CDR3 length: 13
V gene: TRBV30
D gene: TRBD2
J gene: TRBJ2-5
clone size: NA
CDR3 DNA: TGTGCCTGGAGTGTGTCGGGGGGAGAGACCCAGTACTTC
CDR3 protein: CAWSVSGGETQYF

CDR3 length: 13
V gene: TRBV7-8
D gene: NA
J gene: TRBJ2-7
clone size: few
CDR3 DNA: TGTGCCAGCAGCTTAGCGAGGGACTTCGAGCAGTACTTC
CDR3 protein: CASSLARDFEQYF

CDR3 length: 14
V gene: TRBV25-1
D gene: TRBD2
J gene: TRBJ2-1
clone size: few
CDR3 DNA: TGTGCCAGCAGCGTACCGGGACTAGCCAATGAGCAGTTCTTC
CDR3 protein: CASSVPGLANEQFF

CDR3 length: 13
V gene: TRBV6-1
D gene: NA
J gene: TRBJ2-7
clone size: NA
CDR3 DNA: TGTGCCAGCTCAAGGCCGATCTCCTACGAGCAGTACTTC
CDR3 protein: CASSRPISYEQYF

CDR3 length: 16
V gene: TRBV21-1
D gene: NA
J gene: TRBJ1-5
clone size: NA
CDR3 DNA: TGTGCCAGCAGCAAAGTCTCAGTCCGGGGTGGTCAGCCCCAGCATTTT
CDR3 protein: CASSKVSVRGGQPQHF

CDR3 length: 11
V gene: TRBV29-1
D gene: NA
J gene: TRBJ1-1
clone size: few
CDR3 DNA: TGCAGCGTGACCCAGAACACTGAAGCTTTCTTT
CDR3 protein: CSVTQNTEAFF

CDR3 length: 13
V gene: TRBV6-5
D gene: NA
J gene: TRBJ2-6
clone size: few
CDR3 DNA: TGTGCCAGCAGTAACTCTGGGGCCAACGTCCTGACTTTC
CDR3 protein: CASSNSGANVLTF

CDR3 length: 14
V gene: TRBV6-6
D gene: NA
J gene: TRBJ1-3
clone size: NA
CDR3 DNA: TGTGCCAGCAAAAGGGGGTTTTCTGGAAACACCATATATTTT
CDR3 protein: CASKRGFSGNTIYF

CDR3 length: 14
V gene: TRBV2
D gene: NA
J gene: TRBJ1-1
clone size: NA
CDR3 DNA: TGTGCCAGCAGTGGGGACGTTCCAGGGACTGAAGCTTTCTTT
CDR3 protein: CASSGDVPGTEAFF

CDR3 length: 14
V gene: TRBV5-1
D gene: TRBD2
J gene: TRBJ2-1
clone size: NA
CDR3 DNA: TGCGCCAGCAGTTTAGCGGGAGGAAACAATGAGCAGTTCTTC
CDR3 protein: CASSLAGGNNEQFF

CDR3 length: 12
V gene: TRBV30
D gene: NA
J gene: TRBJ2-1
clone size: few
CDR3 DNA: TGTGCCTGGAGCCCAATTGACAATGAGCAGTTCTTC
CDR3 protein: CAWSPIDNEQFF

CDR3 length: 14
V gene: TRBV7-2
D gene: NA
J gene: TRBJ2-1
clone size: few
CDR3 DNA: TGTGCCAGCAGCTTAGCGCTTGACCTCCATGAGCAGTTCTTC
CDR3 protein: CASSLALDLHEQFF

CDR3 length: 13
V gene: TRBV28
D gene: NA
J gene: TRBJ1-2
clone size: NA
CDR3 DNA: TGTGCCAGCAGAATTGGAGGACAAGGCGGCTACACCTTC
CDR3 protein: CASRIGGQGGYTF

CDR3 length: 15
V gene: TRBV4-3
D gene: NA
J gene: TRBJ2-6
clone size: NA
CDR3 DNA: TGCGCCAGCAGCTTAGAGCCCTCTGGGGCCAACGTCCTGACTTTC
CDR3 protein: CASSLEPSGANVLTF

CDR3 length: 11
V gene: TRBV20-1
D gene: NA
J gene: TRBJ1-2
clone size: few
CDR3 DNA: TGCAGTGCTTCCACAGGGAATGGCTACACCTTC
CDR3 protein: CSASTGNGYTF

CDR3 length: 17
V gene: TRBV5-1
D gene: NA
J gene: TRBJ1-3
clone size: few
CDR3 DNA: TGCGCCAGCAGCTTGGATTTACGGGGCTCAAGTGGAAACACCATATATTTT
CDR3 protein: CASSLDLRGSSGNTIYF

CDR3 length: 13
V gene: TRBV10-3
D gene: NA
J gene: TRBJ2-3
clone size: NA
CDR3 DNA: TGTGCCAGCAGAGGAGGGAGCACCGATACGCAGTATTTT
CDR3 protein: CASRGGSTDTQYF

CDR3 length: 14
V gene: TRBV10-3
D gene: NA
J gene: TRBJ1-2
clone size: few
CDR3 DNA: TGTGCCATCAGTGGGGTCACTCCTAACTATGGCTACACCTTC
CDR3 protein: CAISGVTPNYGYTF

CDR3 length: 16
V gene: TRBV5-4
D gene: TRBD1
J gene: TRBJ1-2
clone size: few
CDR3 DNA: TGTGCCAGCAGCTTGGCCGGAGACAGGGGTGGAGATGGCTACACCTTC
CDR3 protein: CASSLAGDRGGDGYTF

CDR3 length: 14
V gene: TRBV18
D gene: NA
J gene: TRBJ2-3
clone size: few
CDR3 DNA: TGTGCCAGCTCACCACTCCCAGGGACAGATACGCAGTATTTT
CDR3 protein: CASSPLPGTDTQYF

CDR3 length: 15
V gene: TRBV18
D gene: TRBD1
J gene: TRBJ1-2
clone size: NA
CDR3 DNA: TGTGCCAGCTCACCAAGCGTGGACAGGGGCCAGGGCTACACCTTC
CDR3 protein: CASSPSVDRGQGYTF

CDR3 length: 15
V gene: TRBV5-1
D gene: NA
J gene: TRBJ2-1
clone size: NA
CDR3 DNA: TGCGCCAGCAGCATCACCTTGGGGGGGCACAATGAGCAGTTCTTC
CDR3 protein: CASSITLGGHNEQFF

CDR3 length: 16
V gene: TRBV27
D gene: TRBD2
J gene: TRBJ2-2
clone size: few
CDR3 DNA: TGTGCCAGCAGTTTGAGGCTAGCGGTAAACACCGGGGAGCTGTTTTTT
CDR3 protein: CASSLRLAVNTGELFF

CDR3 length: 16
V gene: TRBV15
D gene: NA
J gene: TRBJ2-5
clone size: NA
CDR3 DNA: TGTGCCACCAAAGAAGGGCCAGCGGGCCTGGGAGAGACCCAGTACTTC
CDR3 protein: CATKEGPAGLGETQYF

CDR3 length: 14
V gene: TRBV7-3
D gene: NA
J gene: TRBJ2-3
clone size: NA
CDR3 DNA: TGTGCCAGCAGCTCCCTGGGTAGCACAGATACGCAGTATTTT
CDR3 protein: CASSSLGSTDTQYF

CDR3 length: 13
V gene: TRBV4-1
D gene: NA
J gene: TRBJ1-1
clone size: NA
CDR3 DNA: TGCGCCAGCAGCCAAGATGCGCACGCCCAAGCTTTCTTT
CDR3 protein: CASSQDAHAQAFF

CDR3 length: 13
V gene: TRBV27
D gene: NA
J gene: TRBJ1-2
clone size: NA
CDR3 DNA: TGTGCCAGCAGTTTATCTCAGGGATTGAGCTACACCTTC
CDR3 protein: CASSLSQGLSYTF

CDR3 length: 13
V gene: TRBV2
D gene: NA
J gene: TRBJ2-7
clone size: few
CDR3 DNA: TGTGCCGCCGTCACCCTCCTCTCCTACGAGCAGTACTTC
CDR3 protein: CAAVTLLSYEQYF

CDR3 length: 12
V gene: TRBV7-2
D gene: NA
J gene: TRBJ2-4
clone size: few
CDR3 DNA: TGTGCCAGCAGCTTAGGGGGAGACATTCAGTACTTC
CDR3 protein: CASSLGGDIQYF

CDR3 length: 13
V gene: TRBV4-3
D gene: NA
J gene: TRBJ2-5
clone size: few
CDR3 DNA: TGCGCCAGCAGCCAAGACAGGCAAGAGACCCAGTACTTC
CDR3 protein: CASSQDRQETQYF

CDR3 length: 12
V gene: TRBV29-1
D gene: NA
J gene: TRBJ1-2
clone size: NA
CDR3 DNA: TGCAGCGTTGTTCAGGGTAACTATGGCTACACCTTC
CDR3 protein: CSVVQGNYGYTF

CDR3 length: 15
V gene: TRBV21-1
D gene: NA
J gene: TRBJ2-3
clone size: NA
CDR3 DNA: TGTGCCAGCAGCAAAGCGGGGGGGCCCGGGGATACGCAGTATTTT
CDR3 protein: CASSKAGGPGDTQYF

CDR3 length: 11
V gene: TRBV9
D gene: NA
J gene: TRBJ2-1
clone size: few
CDR3 DNA: TGTGCCAGCAGTCTCGACAGGGAGCAGTTCTTC
CDR3 protein: CASSLDREQFF

CDR3 length: 15
V gene: TRBV5-4
D gene: TRBD1
J gene: TRBJ1-1
clone size: NA
CDR3 DNA: TGTGCCAGCAGCCCTCGACAGGGTCCTAACACTGAAGCTTTCTTT
CDR3 protein: CASSPRQGPNTEAFF

CDR3 length: 15
V gene: TRBV7-2
D gene: NA
J gene: TRBJ1-5
clone size: few
CDR3 DNA: TGTGCCAGCAGCTTCTTCGGGGCCGCCAATCAGCCCCAGCATTTT
CDR3 protein: CASSFFGAANQPQHF

CDR3 length: 16
V gene: TRBV6-1
D gene: NA
J gene: TRBJ2-1
clone size: NA
CDR3 DNA: TGTGCCAGCAGTGAACGGCCTGGGCTAGCGCCCAATGAGCAGTTCTTC
CDR3 protein: CASSERPGLAPNEQFF

CDR3 length: 12
V gene: TRBV6-5
D gene: NA
J gene: TRBJ2-3
clone size: few
CDR3 DNA: TGTGCCAGCAGGGCTACCGCCGGGGCGCAGTATTTT
CDR3 protein: CASRATAGAQYF

CDR3 length: 11
V gene: TRBV7-2
D gene: NA
J gene: TRBJ2-1
clone size: NA
CDR3 DNA: TGTGCCAGCAGCTTGATGGGACCCGAGTTCTTC
CDR3 protein: CASSLMGPEFF